The 10 T cell receptor beta chains in this list originate from one sample, sequenced in a study of T cell repertoires in cytomegalovirus infection. MiXCR was run by TCRdb on the reads, yielding one entry per CDR3 protein. This table holds around 350,000 distinct CDR3 sequences, 15% to 20% found once. The sample was PBMCs. Receptor source: a human donor in good health (CMV status not recorded). Some clones in this sample may be carry-over from other donors' samples.

The gene calls are TRBV12-3 or TRBV12-4 and TRBJ2-7, with a tentative D call TRBD1 (6 bases). There are 13 residues in the CDR3. Trimming took 4 bases from V and 5 from J, leaving 12 bases between them. The CDR3: CASSYRDNHEQYF. The CDR3 DNA reads TGTGCCAGCAGTTACCGGGACAACCACGAGCAGTACTTC.

This clonotype has ten or more counts. The chain has TRBV7-6 and TRBJ2-2; no reliable D call. The V end was cut by 1 base, the J end by 1 base, with 7 bases between. The germline V gene has CDR1 SGHVS and CDR2 FNYEAQ. This CDR3 spans 15 amino acids. The CDR3 sequence: CASSLGIGNTGELFF. Here the CDR3 DNA reads TGTGCCAGCAGCTTAGGAATCGGGAACACCGGGGAGCTGTTTTTT.

The V call is TRBV3-1, the J call TRBJ1-1; D is unclear. Germline assignment: CDR1 LGHDT and CDR2 YNNKEL (reference sequence). Trimming shortened V by 0 bases and J by 8 bases, and 10 bases separated the two germline ends. The length of the CDR3 is 13 residues. The CDR3 region has the DNA TGTGCCAGCAGCCAAGATGAAGGCAGGGAAGCTTTCTTT. Protein product: CASSQDEGREAFF.

This clonotype was observed at least ten times. The rearrangement joins TRBV7-8 to TRBJ2-2, with a weak D call TRBD2 (6 bases). From germline, CDR1 is SGHVS and CDR2 FQNEAQ. Trimming shortened V by 0 bases and J by 7 bases, and 15 bases separated the two germline ends. The CDR3 is made up of 16 amino acids. CDR3 sequence (DNA): TGTGCCAGCAGCTTAGCGATAACAGGAGGGCTCGGGGAGCTGTTTTTT. The encoded protein is CASSLAITGGLGELFF.

The chain uses TRBV20-1 and TRBJ2-3, with 12 bases matching TRBD2. The CDR3 has 15 amino acids. J gave up 4 bases and V 3 bases, and 5 bases lay outside the gene matches. Germline V lookup: CDR1 DFQATT, CDR2 SNEGSKA (reference sequence). The CDR3 nucleotides are TGCAGTGCTAGCAGAGGACTAGCGGGATCAGATACGCAGTATTTT. This sequence encodes CSASRGLAGSDTQYF.

This clonotype was counted at least ten times. The genes are TRBV6-1 and TRBJ2-5, with D maybe TRBD1 (5 bases). Trimming shortened V by 1 base and J by 2 bases, and 5 bases separated the two germline ends. The germline CDR1 and CDR2 sequences are MNHNS and SASEGT. The CDR3 is 13 amino acids. The CDR3 is CASSEGQQETQYF. The CDR3, as DNA: TGTGCCAGCAGTGAAGGACAGCAAGAGACCCAGTACTTC.

This clonotype was seen at least ten times. V is TRBV19 and J is TRBJ2-5; TRBD2 aligns across 9 bases. Germline V gene sequence: CDR1 LNHDA, CDR2 SQIVND (reference sequence). Trimming at V came to 4 bases and at J to 4 bases, leaving 16 bases not matched to a gene. The CDR3 totals 18 residues. CDR3 DNA: TGTGCCAGTAGTAGCTTAGAACCCGGAGCGGGAGGAGGAGAGACCCAGTACTTC. Its protein product is CASSSLEPGAGGGETQYF.

The chain joins TRBV2 to TRBJ2-2, with 7 bases lining up with TRBD1. The CDR3 loop spans 15 amino acids. V was pared by 6 bases and J by 1 base, with 5 bases of the junction left unmatched. From germline, CDR1 is SNHLY and CDR2 FYNNEI. This CDR3 is CASREGTVNTGELFF. The CDR3 coding sequence is TGTGCCAGCAGAGAGGGGACAGTGAACACCGGGGAGCTGTTTTTT.

Only a few counts were recorded for this clonotype. The chain is built from TRBV20-1 and TRBJ2-3, with TRBD2 as a possible D gene (5 bases). The V end was cut by 0 bases, the J end by 0 bases, with 10 bases between. Germline V gives CDR1 DFQATT, CDR2 SNEGSKA (reference sequence). The CDR3 covers 15 residues. CDR3 bases: TGCAGTGCTAGAGAGATGGGAGACAGCACAGATACGCAGTATTTT. Its translation: CSAREMGDSTDTQYF.

This clonotype came up many times. The chain recombines TRBV7-2 with TRBJ1-5; D gene unclear. Deletions cut 2 bases from V and 6 bases from J, with 5 bases between. Germline V gene data show CDR1 as SGHTA and CDR2 as FQGNSA. The CDR3 is made up of 12 amino acids. The CDR3 nucleotides read TGTGCCAGCAGCTTATATTCTCAGCCCCAGCATTTT. This gives the protein CASSLYSQPQHF.